Below, one T cell receptor (beta chain) is given with its context. Germline V gives CDR1 MNHEY, CDR2 SMNVEV (reference sequence). The V gene end was trimmed by 8 bases and the J gene end by 8 bases; junction bases not matched to a gene: 15. The CDR3 sequence is 16 residues long. The sample comes from a study of technical replicates of blood from a few donors. Some clones are missing from TCRdb's copy, which holds only in-frame ones; the method was immunoSEQ multiplex PCR. Among approximately 10,000 clones listed, approximately 94% were seen once. This clonotype originated in a human donor in good health. The rearrangement joins TRBV27 to TRBJ1-2; TRBD1 aligns across 12 bases. The source material was PBMCs. CDR3 sequence reads: CASRELPGQGADGYTF. The DNA for the CDR3 is TGTGCCAGCCGGGAGCTCCCGGGACAGGGGGCGGACGGCTACACCTTC.